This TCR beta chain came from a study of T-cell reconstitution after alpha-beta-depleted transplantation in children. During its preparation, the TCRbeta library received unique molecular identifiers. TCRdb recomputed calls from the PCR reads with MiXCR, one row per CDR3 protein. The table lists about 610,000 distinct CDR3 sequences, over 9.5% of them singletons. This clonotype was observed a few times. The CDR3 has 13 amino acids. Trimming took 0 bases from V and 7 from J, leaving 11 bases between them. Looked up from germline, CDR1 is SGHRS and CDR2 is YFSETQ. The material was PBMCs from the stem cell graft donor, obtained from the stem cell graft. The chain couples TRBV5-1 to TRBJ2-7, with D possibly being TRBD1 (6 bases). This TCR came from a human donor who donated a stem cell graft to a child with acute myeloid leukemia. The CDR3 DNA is TGCGCCAGCAGCTTGGACGGGACACCGGAGCAGTACTTC. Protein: CASSLDGTPEQYF.